These 26 T cell receptor beta chains originate from one sample sequenced in a study of shared clonotypes between healthy human individuals. Clones were read by immunoSEQ multiplex PCR, and TCRdb kept only the in-frame ones, dropping some. This table has some 2 million clones, over 85% appearing once. As defined, naive CD8 cells were CD45RO-negative and positively selected for CCR7, with terminally differentiated effector memory CD45RA+ cells excluded. The specimen sequenced was naive CD8+ T cells sorted from blood. All receptors derive from a young man in good health.

The J gene is TRBJ1-1, the V gene TRBV28; a weak D match, TRBD1 (5 bases). The CDR3 is 13 residues long. V dropped 2 bases and J dropped 6 bases, with 10 bases sitting between them. In germline, CDR1 is MDHEN, CDR2 SYDVKM. DNA of the CDR3: TGTGCCAGCAGTTTAGCCGGGGCGGCTGAAGCTTTCTTT. Its translation is CASSLAGAAEAFF.

Remarks on this clone: Distinct nucleotide sequences in the sample also encode this CDR3. The chain recombines TRBV7-9 with TRBJ1-2, with D tentatively TRBD1 (6 bases). The V end lost 3 bases, the J end lost 8 bases, and 10 bases lay between the germline ends. The germline V gene has CDR1 SEHNR and CDR2 FQNEAQ (reference sequence). CDR3 size: 12 residues. As DNA, the CDR3 is TGTGCCAGCAGCTTGGGGGGGCTAGGCTACACCTTC. It specifies CASSLGGLGYTF.

A remark on this clone: The same CDR3 also results from other DNA sequences found in this sample. The genes are TRBV19 and TRBJ1-1; D is unclear. Trimming cost V 6 bases and J 0 bases, with 2 bases left between them. The CDR3 has 11 amino acids. The germline V gene encodes CDR1 LNHDA and CDR2 SQIVND (reference sequence). The CDR3 here is CASSMNTEAFF. For the CDR3, the DNA is TGTGCCAGTAGCATGAACACTGAAGCTTTCTTT.

J is TRBJ1-6 and V is TRBV6-6; D call uncertain. The CDR3 is 15 amino acids. Germline V CDR1 and CDR2: MNHNY, SVGAGI (reference sequence). V lost 4 bases and J 3 bases, leaving 10 bases between the germline ends. CDR3 region: CASSSEDLYNSPLHF. The CDR3 nucleotides read TGTGCCAGCAGTTCGGAGGACCTCTATAATTCACCCCTCCACTTT.

This clone was seen once. The genes are TRBV5-5 and TRBJ2-5; possible D gene TRBD2, 5 bases. The germline V and J ends were trimmed by 2 bases and 5 bases, with 19 bases remaining between them. There are 16 residues in the CDR3. Germline V gene data show CDR1 as SGHKS and CDR2 as YYEKEE (reference sequence). CDR3 nucleotide sequence: TGTGCCAGCAGCTTTCTTCTCAGCTTACTAGATGAGACCCAGTACTTC. Translated, it gives CASSFLLSLLDETQYF.

The chain carries TRBV5-6 and TRBJ2-3; D assignment may be TRBD1 or TRBD2 (6 bases each). CDR1 is SGHDT and CDR2 is YYEEEE in the germline V gene. CDR3 length equals 15 residues. Trimming pared 1 base from V and 4 bases from J, leaving 13 bases between. The CDR3, as DNA: TGTGCCAGCAGCTTGAGGATTGGGGGGCCAGATACGCAGTATTTT. Protein sequence: CASSLRIGGPDTQYF. The complete variable domain, with remaining parts taken from reference TRBV5-6 and TRBJ2-3, reads DAGVTQSPTHLIKTRGQQVTLRCSPKSGHDTVSWYQQALGQGPQFIFQYYEEEERQRGNFPDRFSGHQFPNYSSELNVNALLLGDSALYLCASSLRIGGPDTQYFGPGTRLTVL.

The chain couples TRBV27 to TRBJ1-5; possibly TRBD1 for D (5 bases). V was trimmed by 5 bases and J by 9 bases, leaving 26 bases between them. CDR3 length: 17 amino acids. Germline assignment: CDR1 MNHEY and CDR2 SMNVEV (reference sequence). DNA for the CDR3: TGTGCCAGCAGTACCACTTTAGAATACAAAAAGGGGAGGCCCCAGCATTTT. Its translation is CASSTTLEYKKGRPQHF.

Regarding this clone: The same CDR3 can be traced to other DNA sequences in this sample. The chain recombines TRBV9 with TRBJ1-1; D is perhaps TRBD1 (6 bases). Trimming took off 0 bases at V and 5 bases at J, with 11 bases between the two ends. Germline CDR1 and CDR2: SGDLS and YYNGEE. This CDR3 spans 14 amino acids. The DNA for the CDR3 is TGTGCCAGCAGCGTAGAGGGGGAGGGAACTGAAGCTTTCTTT. It yields the protein CASSVEGEGTEAFF.

A single count supports this clone. The chain recombines TRBV7-2 with TRBJ2-5; 10 bases are a match to TRBD2. The germline V gene encodes CDR1 SGHTA and CDR2 FQGNSA. Losses at the gene ends were 7 bases for V and 5 bases for J; bases not matched to a gene: 13. The CDR3 is made up of 16 amino acids. This CDR3 reads CASTAPSGSVGETQYF. The CDR3 nucleotides read TGTGCCAGCACGGCACCTAGCGGGAGTGTTGGGGAGACCCAGTACTTC.

V usage is TRBV15 and J usage is TRBJ1-5; TRBD1 agrees at 7 bases. This CDR3 is 17 amino acids long. V trimming: 3 bases; J trimming: 0 bases; junction bases outside the gene matches: 8. The germline CDR1 and CDR2 sequences are LNHNV and YYDKDF (reference sequence). In DNA form, the CDR3 reads TGTGCCACCAGCAGTAAAGACAGGGCCTATAGCAATCAGCCCCAGCATTTT. It encodes CATSSKDRAYSNQPQHF.

V gene TRBV25-1 combines with J gene TRBJ2-6; D is possibly TRBD1 (6 bases). The CDR3 loop spans 17 amino acids. Germline lookup yields CDR1 MGHDK and CDR2 SYGVNS. Trimming removed 3 bases from V and 0 bases from J, with 12 bases in between. The CDR3 region has the DNA TGTGCCAGCAGTGACGACAGGATGAGCTCTGGGGCCAACGTCCTGACTTTC. Protein sequence: CASSDDRMSSGANVLTF.

The chain is built from TRBV6-6 and TRBJ2-2; 8 bases match TRBD2. J lost 1 base, V lost 6 bases, and 7 bases had no gene match. The CDR3 has 16 residues. Germline-derived CDR1 and CDR2 are MNHNY and SVGAGI (reference sequence). CDR3 nucleotide sequence: TGTGCCAGCAGGCCACTAGCGGAGGGGAACACCGGGGAGCTGTTTTTT. It translates to CASRPLAEGNTGELFF.

This clone was counted a few times. The same CDR3 arises from other DNA sequences in this sample as well. The chain has TRBV5-6 and TRBJ2-3; D unclear. CDR1 is SGHDT and CDR2 is YYEEEE in the germline V gene. This CDR3 is built from 13 residues. V lost 0 bases to trimming and J lost 3 bases, with 5 bases between them. This CDR3 is CASSLGGTDTQYF. The CDR3 nucleotides read TGTGCCAGCAGCTTGGGGGGAACAGATACGCAGTATTTT.

This chain joins TRBV12-2 and TRBJ2-5; the table calls TRBD2, which could not be checked here. TRBV12-2 is shown as a pseudogene. This CDR3 spans 13 amino acids. The DNA for the CDR3 is TGTGCAAGTCGGATAGCGTACCAAGAGACCCAGTACTTC. Translation gives CASRIAYQETQYF.

V gene TRBV6-1 combines with J gene TRBJ2-2; TRBD1 matches at 7 bases. This CDR3 is 15 amino acids long. Per germline, CDR1 MNHNS and CDR2 SASEGT. V was clipped by 6 bases and J by 4 bases; unmatched bases: 8. CDR3 amino acids: CASRYRGSGTGELFF. In DNA form, the CDR3 reads TGTGCCAGCAGGTACAGGGGTTCGGGCACCGGGGAGCTGTTTTTT.

The chain uses TRBV5-6 and TRBJ2-7; the D gene is possibly TRBD2 (6 bases). Trimming stripped 2 bases from V and 0 bases from J, with 12 bases between. Germline V gene sequence: CDR1 SGHDT, CDR2 YYEEEE. The CDR3 has 15 amino acids. In DNA, the CDR3 is TGTGCCAGCAGCTTCCCGGGAGAGAGCTCCTACGAGCAGTACTTC. It is translated as CASSFPGESSYEQYF.

Concerning this clone itself: The sample holds other DNA sequences that translate to the same CDR3. V gene TRBV6-5 combines with J gene TRBJ2-5, with D possibly TRBD2 on 8 matching bases. Between the trimmed V and J ends, which lost 2 bases and 5 bases, there was a span of 12 bases. The CDR3 totals 14 residues. The germline V gene encodes CDR1 MNHEY and CDR2 SVGAGI. CDR3 protein: CASSYAGGQETQYF. CDR3 nucleotides: TGTGCCAGCAGTTACGCGGGGGGACAGGAGACCCAGTACTTC.

With respect to this clone: Other DNA variants within this sample encode the same CDR3. V is TRBV4-1 and J is TRBJ1-5; D unclear. Germline V gene lookup returns CDR1 MGHRA and CDR2 YSYEKL. The V gene lost 5 bases and the J gene lost 4 bases, with 9 bases spanning the gap. This CDR3 has 13 amino acids. CDR3 nucleotides: TGCGCCAGCAGCAGAGGGTTGAATCAGCCCCAGCATTTT. This gives the protein CASSRGLNQPQHF.

The V and J genes are TRBV5-1 and TRBJ2-7; TRBD1 is a possible D gene (6 bases). V was clipped by 4 bases and J by 0 bases, with 14 bases between them. The CDR3 extends over 15 amino acids. Per germline, CDR1 SGHRS and CDR2 YFSETQ. The CDR3 DNA reads TGCGCCAGCAGCGGACCGACAGGACTCTCCTACGAGCAGTACTTC. Its protein product is CASSGPTGLSYEQYF.

The chain couples TRBV4-2 to TRBJ2-7, with D possibly being TRBD1 (6 bases). Trimming pared 3 bases from V and 2 bases from J, leaving 11 bases between. CDR1 and CDR2 from the germline V gene are LGHNA and YNFKEQ. CDR3 size: 14 residues. This CDR3 reads CASSHAEGAYEQYF. DNA of the CDR3: TGTGCCAGCAGCCACGCCGAGGGGGCCTACGAGCAGTACTTC.

The chain carries TRBV7-3 and TRBJ2-6; TRBD1 is a possible D gene (6 bases). Trimming removed 5 bases at V and 2 bases at J, with 13 bases between. This CDR3 comprises 16 residues. Germline lookup yields CDR1 SGHTA and CDR2 FQGTGA. Here the CDR3 reads CASSQRWGPGANVLTF. In DNA form, the CDR3 reads TGTGCCAGCAGCCAAAGGTGGGGGCCTGGGGCCAACGTCCTGACTTTC.

The V call is TRBV7-9, the J call TRBJ1-4, with D possibly being TRBD1 (6 bases). Per germline, CDR1 SEHNR and CDR2 FQNEAQ (reference sequence). CDR3 size: 14 residues. V was trimmed by 8 bases and J by 7 bases, leaving 17 bases between them. The CDR3 loop reads CASSQSEDSEKLFF. The CDR3 region has the DNA TGTGCCAGCTCTCAATCGGAGGACAGTGAAAAACTGTTTTTT.

This rearrangement joins TRBV4-1 to TRBJ1-6; 10 bases match TRBD1. V was clipped by 1 base and J by 11 bases; unmatched bases: 11. The germline CDR1 and CDR2 sequences are MGHRA and YSYEKL. The CDR3 length is 17 residues. The CDR3 reads CASSQGAMGQGLAPLHF. Written as DNA, the CDR3 is TGCGCCAGCAGCCAAGGAGCTATGGGACAGGGGTTGGCACCCCTCCACTTT.

CDR3 sequence: CASSLGASSSYEQYF. In nucleotides, the CDR3 is TGTGCCAGCAGCTTAGGGGCTTCAAGCTCCTACGAGCAGTACTTC. The chain joins TRBV7-2 to TRBJ2-7; D ambiguous. Germline CDR1 and CDR2: SGHTA and FQGNSA. The CDR3 has 15 residues. V gave up 1 base and J gave up 0 bases, with 10 bases separating them.

V is TRBV25-1 and J is TRBJ1-2; no clear D gene. V lost 1 base, J lost 3 bases, and 3 bases lay in between. This CDR3 spans 12 amino acids. Germline lookup yields CDR1 MGHDK and CDR2 SYGVNS. The CDR3: CASSEFDYGYTF. The CDR3 DNA follows: TGTGCCAGCAGTGAATTTGACTATGGCTACACCTTC.

The rearrangement uses TRBV27 and TRBJ1-2; D is uncertain. V dropped 5 bases and J dropped 8 bases, with 15 bases sitting between them. The CDR3 is made up of 13 amino acids. Looked up from germline, CDR1 is MNHEY and CDR2 is SMNVEV (reference sequence). The CDR3 bases are TGTGCCAGCAGTACCTCTGGGGTTTGGGGCTACACCTTC. Translating gives CASSTSGVWGYTF.